The 29 T cell receptor beta chains reported below all come from one sample, sequenced in a study of blood T cell repertoires in COVID-19. Repertoires were generated with immunoSEQ multiplex PCR, while TCRdb's copy carries only in-frame clones and drops some. The sample contains about 160,000 clones, 70% to 80% of which appear only once. Sequenced sample: peripheral blood. These receptors originate from a woman aged 60-75 years with COVID-19, enrolled during active disease.

The chain recombines TRBV2 with TRBJ1-1, with 7 bases identical to TRBD1. This CDR3 spans 14 amino acids. V lost 8 bases and J lost 2; bases outside the gene matches: 8. CDR1 is SNHLY and CDR2 is FYNNEI in the germline V gene. The DNA of the CDR3 is TGTGCCAGCGGACCAGGGACAGCCAACACTGAAGCTTTCTTT. This encodes CASGPGTANTEAFF.

V usage is TRBV6-5 and J usage is TRBJ1-5; no firm D call. Germline V gives CDR1 MNHEY, CDR2 SVGAGI. V shed 7 bases and J shed 7 bases, with 14 bases lying between them. This CDR3 contains 13 residues. The CDR3 bases are TGTGCCAGCATCGGAGGGAAGGGACAGCCCCAGCATTTT. It translates to CASIGGKGQPQHF.

The gene calls are TRBV28 and TRBJ2-7; D unresolved. V lost 3 bases, J lost 3 bases, and 6 bases lay in between. This CDR3 spans 12 amino acids. In germline, CDR1 is MDHEN, CDR2 SYDVKM. The CDR3 bases are TGTGCCAGCAGTTTTTTCCGCTACGAGCAGTACTTC. It codes for CASSFFRYEQYF.

The CDR3 protein is CATSRGTGSPRETQYF. CDR3 DNA: TGTGCCACCAGCAGAGGGACAGGAAGCCCCCGGGAGACCCAGTACTTC. The V call is TRBV15, the J call TRBJ2-5, with TRBD1 matching over 7 bases. This CDR3 is built from 16 residues. The trim removed 1 base at V and 5 bases at J, leaving 10 bases unmatched. Germline CDR1 LNHNV, CDR2 YYDKDF (reference sequence).

The chain uses TRBV7-9 and TRBJ2-3; the D is unclear. The CDR3 is 15 residues long. Trimming took off 1 base at V and 6 bases at J, with 14 bases between the two ends. Germline-derived CDR1 and CDR2 are SEHNR and FQNEAQ (reference sequence). In DNA form, the CDR3 reads TGTGCCAGCAGCTTAGGCACCCTACTCGGGGATACGCAGTATTTT. It specifies CASSLGTLLGDTQYF. Filled out from reference TRBV7-9 and TRBJ2-3, the complete variable domain reads DTGVSQNPRHKITKRGQNVTFRCDPISEHNRLYWYRQTLGQGPEFLTYFQNEAQLEKSRLLSDRFSAERPKGSFSTLEIQRTEQGDSAMYLCASSLGTLLGDTQYFGPGTRLTVL.

The V and J genes are TRBV5-4 and TRBJ1-2; tentatively, D is TRBD1 (6 bases). This CDR3 comprises 17 residues. Trimming took off 0 bases at V and 2 bases at J, with 17 bases between the two ends. CDR1 is SGHNT, CDR2 YYREEE, per germline (reference sequence). In DNA form, the CDR3 reads TGTGCCAGCAGCTTGGCCCAACAGGGAAGTATGAACTATGGCTACACCTTC. Translating it yields CASSLAQQGSMNYGYTF.

The gene calls are TRBV6-5 and TRBJ1-5; possible D gene TRBD1, 6 bases. The germline CDR1 and CDR2 sequences are MNHEY and SVGAGI. V lost 3 bases and J lost 7, with 13 bases in between. This CDR3 is 14 amino acids long. This CDR3 is CASSYGGRGQPQHF. Here the CDR3 DNA reads TGTGCCAGCAGTTATGGCGGCAGGGGACAGCCCCAGCATTTT.

The chain couples TRBV5-4 to TRBJ2-3, with TRBD2 identical over 11 bases. Germline V gives CDR1 SGHNT, CDR2 YYREEE (reference sequence). V was pared by 3 bases and J by 5 bases, with 5 bases of the junction left unmatched. This CDR3 contains 15 residues. The CDR3 reads CASSSSGGWGDTQYF. The CDR3 DNA follows: TGTGCCAGCAGCTCTAGCGGGGGGTGGGGAGATACGCAGTATTTT.

This clone was seen a few times. The rearrangement links TRBV24-1 to TRBJ2-5; TRBD1 matches at 8 bases. The CDR3 is 15 amino acids. Germline V gene data show CDR1 as KGHDR and CDR2 as SFDVKD. J was trimmed by 5 bases and V by 2 bases; bases with no gene match: 6. CDR3 sequence reads: CATSDSYRGKETQYF. As DNA, the CDR3 is TGTGCCACCAGTGATTCATACAGGGGGAAGGAGACCCAGTACTTC.

This chain connects TRBV10-3 to TRBJ2-7; possible D gene TRBD2, 5 bases. Trimming removed 0 bases at V and 8 bases at J, with 14 bases between. The CDR3 contains 14 residues. In germline, CDR1 is ENHRY, CDR2 SYGVKD. The CDR3 coding sequence is TGTGCCATCAGTGAGTCCGGGGAACCCTATCAGCAGTACTTC. Protein product: CAISESGEPYQQYF.

CDR3 sequence (DNA): TGTGCCAGCAGTGACGGGATTTATTCACCCCTCCACTTT. Translated: CASSDGIYSPLHF. This sequence joins TRBV28 and TRBJ1-6, with D unresolved. Trimming pared 5 bases from V and 8 bases from J, leaving 10 bases between. The CDR3 totals 13 residues. Germline V CDR1 and CDR2: MDHEN, SYDVKM. The full variable domain, completed using reference TRBV28 and TRBJ1-6, is DVKVTQSSRYLVKRTGEKVFLECVQDMDHENMFWYRQDPGLGLRLIYFSYDVKMKEKGDIPEGYSVSREKKERFSLILESASTNQTSMYLCASSDGIYSPLHFGNGTRLTVT.

J is TRBJ2-2 and V is TRBV3-1 (or the pseudogene TRBV3-2); 14 nucleotides match TRBD2. Losses at the gene ends were 4 bases for V and 7 bases for J; bases not matched to a gene: 5. Germline lookup yields CDR1 LGHDT and CDR2 YNNKEL (reference sequence). The CDR3 is 16 amino acids. The CDR3 region is CASSRTSGGLGGELFF. The CDR3 DNA is TGTGCCAGCAGCCGGACTAGCGGGGGGTTAGGCGGGGAGCTGTTTTTT.

The chain links TRBV5-4 to TRBJ2-5; 8 nucleotides agree with TRBD1. The CDR3 loop spans 14 amino acids. V lost 4 bases and J lost 3; bases outside the gene matches: 5. The germline V gene has CDR1 SGHNT and CDR2 YYREEE (reference sequence). CDR3 region: CASSRTGKEETQYF. The CDR3 nucleotides are TGTGCCAGCAGCCGGACAGGGAAGGAAGAGACCCAGTACTTC.

The V and J genes are TRBV5-5 and TRBJ2-2; 8 bases fit TRBD1. V trimming: 3 bases; J trimming: 1 base; junction bases outside the gene matches: 5. Germline CDR1 SGHKS, CDR2 YYEKEE (reference sequence). The CDR3 is 16 amino acids. Written as DNA, the CDR3 is TGTGCCAGCAGCTCGGGGACAGGTTTGAACACCGGGGAGCTGTTTTTT. Encoded protein: CASSSGTGLNTGELFF.

The chain links TRBV2 to TRBJ2-5; D perhaps matches TRBD2 (6 bases). This CDR3 has 15 residues. Germline CDR1 is SNHLY and CDR2 is FYNNEI. Trimming took 4 bases from V and 10 from J, leaving 22 bases between them. CDR3 sequence: CASSAREPLGGDQYF. The CDR3, as DNA: TGTGCCAGCAGTGCCCGGGAGCCCTTAGGCGGGGACCAGTACTTC. Full variable domain (rest looked up from reference TRBV2 and TRBJ2-5): EPEVTQTPSHQVTQMGQEVILRCVPISNHLYFYWYRQILGQKVEFLVSFYNNEISEKSEIFDDQFSVERPDGSNFTLKIRSTKLEDSAMYFCASSAREPLGGDQYFGPGTRLLVL.

The chain joins TRBV6-5 to TRBJ2-5, with D perhaps matching TRBD2 (7 bases). Germline CDR1 MNHEY, CDR2 SVGAGI. Trimming removed 9 bases from V and 4 bases from J, with 12 bases in between. The CDR3 is 12 residues long. The CDR3 region is CASRRGRETQYF. The CDR3 DNA sequence: TGTGCCAGTAGGCGGGGGCGAGAGACCCAGTACTTC.

The CDR3 spells CASSQVRSQRDYGYTF. CDR3 sequence (DNA): TGTGCCAGCAGCCAAGTCAGGTCGCAGAGAGACTATGGCTACACCTTC. J is TRBJ1-2 and V is TRBV4-2; no firm D call. The germline V and J ends were trimmed by 1 base and 3 bases, with 15 bases remaining between them. The CDR3 is 16 amino acids. CDR1 LGHNA and CDR2 YNFKEQ come from the germline V gene.

This chain connects TRBV6-5 to TRBJ2-3; no reliable D call. Germline V gives CDR1 MNHEY, CDR2 SVGAGI. The CDR3 consists of 13 residues. V gave up 4 bases and J gave up 0 bases, with 5 bases separating them. CDR3: CASSLESTDTQYF. CDR3 in DNA: TGTGCCAGCAGTTTAGAGAGCACAGATACGCAGTATTTT.

The chain employs TRBV5-6 and TRBJ1-5; D is uncertain. From germline, CDR1 is SGHDT and CDR2 YYEEEE. The V end lost 0 bases, the J end lost 0 bases, and 4 bases lay between the germline ends. The CDR3 is made up of 14 amino acids. The CDR3 bases are TGTGCCAGCAGCTTGGTCTATAGCAATCAGCCCCAGCATTTT. It yields the protein CASSLVYSNQPQHF.

The rearrangement links TRBV6-6 to TRBJ1-5; D is perhaps TRBD1 (5 bases). The V end was cut by 4 bases, the J end by 6 bases, with 16 bases between. The germline V gene has CDR1 MNHNY and CDR2 SVGAGI (reference sequence). This CDR3 region has 15 residues. CDR3: CASSSEGPIGQPQHF. The CDR3 DNA reads as TGTGCCAGCAGTTCGGAGGGGCCGATCGGTCAGCCCCAGCATTTT.

This rearrangement joins TRBV28 to TRBJ1-2; D is ambiguous. V was shortened by 3 bases and J by 3 bases, with 8 bases between the two germline ends. The CDR3 spans 13 residues. Germline CDR1 MDHEN, CDR2 SYDVKM. The DNA of the CDR3 is TGTGCCAGCAGTTTTAACAGCCACTATGGCTACACCTTC. Translating gives CASSFNSHYGYTF.

The chain joins TRBV10-3 to TRBJ2-5; maybe TRBD1 (5 bases). Trimming cost V 0 bases and J 5 bases, with 7 bases left between them. CDR1 ENHRY and CDR2 SYGVKD come from the germline V gene. The CDR3 spans 13 residues. The CDR3 reads CAISESGPETQYF. CDR3 nucleotide sequence: TGTGCCATCAGTGAGTCGGGGCCCGAGACCCAGTACTTC.

The chain uses TRBV7-2 and TRBJ1-2, with D maybe TRBD1 (6 bases). CDR1 and CDR2 (germline): SGHTA, FQGNSA. Trimming shortened V by 5 bases and J by 4 bases, and 14 bases separated the two germline ends. This CDR3 has 14 amino acids. CDR3 sequence: CASSPRQAPYGYTF. CDR3 bases: TGTGCCAGCAGCCCGCGACAGGCCCCCTATGGCTACACCTTC.

This chain connects TRBV11-2 to TRBJ2-7, with TRBD2 identical over 11 bases. The V segment lost 1 base and the J segment 6 bases; nucleotides outside the gene matches: 14. The CDR3 is made up of 18 amino acids. The germline V gene has CDR1 SGHAT and CDR2 FQNNGV. The CDR3 DNA reads TGTGCCAGCAGCTTAGCAGGACTAGCGGGTAATAATCTGCGCGAGCAGTACTTC. It is translated as CASSLAGLAGNNLREQYF.

The chain recombines TRBV7-2 with TRBJ1-2; 9 nucleotides align to TRBD1. In germline, CDR1 is SGHTA, CDR2 FQGNSA. The CDR3 is 15 residues long. Trimming cost V 5 bases and J 2 bases; bases outside gene matches: 6. CDR3 nucleotides: TGTGCCAGCAGCGGCCCCGGACAGGGGAACTATGGCTACACCTTC. Its translation: CASSGPGQGNYGYTF. The entire variable domain, with the rest obtained from reference TRBV7-2 and TRBJ1-2, is as follows: GAGVSQSPSNKVTEKGKDVELRCDPISGHTALYWYRQSLGQGLEFLIYFQGNSAPDKSGLPSDRFSAERTGGSVSTLTIQRTQQEDSAVYLCASSGPGQGNYGYTFGSGTRLTVV.

The chain joins TRBV6-5 to TRBJ2-2, with 9 nucleotides matching TRBD1. Germline V gene lookup returns CDR1 MNHEY and CDR2 SVGAGI. This CDR3 contains 15 residues. CDR3 sequence reads: CAQGGQGGNTGELFF. The CDR3 DNA reads as TGTGCTCAGGGGGGACAGGGTGGAAACACCGGGGAGCTGTTTTTT.

The V gene is TRBV5-4, the J gene TRBJ2-5; D remains unclear. V was shortened by 2 bases and J by 1 base, with 12 bases between the two germline ends. The germline V gene has CDR1 SGHNT and CDR2 YYREEE (reference sequence). CDR3 length equals 15 residues. The DNA for the CDR3 is TGTGCCAGCAGCTTCCAGGCCGCTACCCAAGAGACCCAGTACTTC. This gives the protein CASSFQAATQETQYF.

The chain has TRBV27 and TRBJ2-3; 11 bases map to TRBD2. CDR3 size: 15 residues. V lost 3 bases, J lost 2 bases, and 1 base stayed unmatched. CDR1 and CDR2 (germline): MNHEY, SMNVEV (reference sequence). CDR3 sequence: CASSLGLAVTDTQYF. CDR3 sequence (DNA): TGTGCCAGCAGTTTGGGACTAGCGGTCACAGATACGCAGTATTTT.

The chain recombines TRBV19 with TRBJ1-6; D is uncertain. The germline V gene encodes CDR1 LNHDA and CDR2 SQIVND (reference sequence). The CDR3 consists of 18 residues. Trimming removed 4 bases at V and 3 bases at J, with 19 bases between. This CDR3 reads CASSNVRSGGFYNSPLHF. The CDR3 region has the DNA TGTGCCAGTAGTAATGTACGGAGCGGAGGATTCTATAATTCACCCCTCCACTTT.